Listed below are T cell receptor beta chains from one sample, sequenced in a study of blood T cells in healthy people across ages. TCRdb redid the calling of the 5' RACE reads with MiXCR, one entry per CDR3 protein. The data show about 1.6 million distinct CDR3 sequences, around 35% seen once. What was sequenced was blood. The source of these receptors is a young woman in good health. Both conserved end residues are part of each CDR3. The D gene is left open where the match is weak. Expanded clones get a size class; other rows say once, few or many, or leave the size out.

clone_size	v_call	d_call	j_call	cdr3_nt	cdr3_aa
NA	TRBV29-1	NA	TRBJ2-3	TGCAGCGTTGGACTCTCTAGCGTCCCAGATACGCAGTATTTT	CSVGLSSVPDTQYF
many	TRBV10-3	NA	TRBJ2-7	TGTGCCATCAGTAACCGGGGCTCCTACGAGCAGTACTTC	CAISNRGSYEQYF
NA	TRBV20-1	NA	TRBJ2-1	TGCAGTGCTAGAGACCCCATTCACTCCTACAATGAGCAGTTCTTC	CSARDPIHSYNEQFF
NA	TRBV12-3/TRBV12-4	NA	TRBJ1-2	TGTGCCAGCAGTCAAACAGCCATCTATGGCTACACCTTC	CASSQTAIYGYTF
NA	TRBV7-9	NA	TRBJ2-2	TGTGCCAGCATCGGACAGAGGAACACCGGGGAGCTGTTTTTT	CASIGQRNTGELFF
NA	TRBV6-5	NA	TRBJ2-1	TGTGCCAGCAGTTATCTGGGGGGCCCGCACAATGAGCAGTTCTTC	CASSYLGGPHNEQFF
few	TRBV27	TRBD1	TRBJ2-4	TGTGCCAGCAGTGACCCGGGACAGGGAAACATTCAGTACTTC	CASSDPGQGNIQYF
NA	TRBV20-1	NA	TRBJ2-6	TGCAGTGCTAGAGAGCCAGAGGCCGGGGCCAACGTCCTGACTTTC	CSAREPEAGANVLTF
NA	TRBV29-1	TRBD2	TRBJ2-3	TGCAGCGTGTCTAGCGGGAACGCAGGTACGCAGTATTTT	CSVSSGNAGTQYF
NA	TRBV2	NA	TRBJ1-5	TGTGCCAGCCGAGAGCGGTCTTATAGCAATCAGCCCCAGCATTTT	CASRERSYSNQPQHF
few	TRBV5-1	NA	TRBJ2-3	TGCGCCAGCAGCTGGGGTCAGGTGGGGGTTACAGATACGCAGTATTTT	CASSWGQVGVTDTQYF
few	TRBV27	NA	TRBJ2-3	TGTGCCAGCAGCTCCAGGTTCGAGACAGATACGCAGTATTTT	CASSSRFETDTQYF
NA	TRBV18	NA	TRBJ2-7	TGTGCCAGCTCACCACCCACTGGACTCCCGTCCTACGAGCAGTACTTC	CASSPPTGLPSYEQYF
few	TRBV12-3/TRBV12-4	TRBD1	TRBJ2-7	TGTGCCAGCAGTTTACGTACAGGGGGCAATGAGCAGTACTTC	CASSLRTGGNEQYF
NA	TRBV3-1	NA	TRBJ1-2	TGTGCCAGCAGCTTAAGGGGAGGAGGCCGTGCTTATGGCTACACCTTC	CASSLRGGGRAYGYTF
NA	TRBV20-1	TRBD2	TRBJ2-1	TGCAGTGCTAGAGAGGGACTAGCGGGGGGGAACAATGAGCAGTTCTTC	CSAREGLAGGNNEQFF
few	TRBV20-1	NA	TRBJ1-5	TGCAGTGCTAGCAAGGGGATTCAGCCCCAGCATTTT	CSASKGIQPQHF
NA	TRBV7-9	NA	TRBJ2-7	TGTGCCAGCAGCAAAATAGACGGGCACTACGAGCAGTACTTC	CASSKIDGHYEQYF
many	TRBV7-2	TRBD1	TRBJ2-7	TGTGCCAGCAGCGTGACAGGGGGCACCTACGAGCAGTACTTC	CASSVTGGTYEQYF
NA	TRBV6-4	NA	TRBJ2-1	TGTGCCAGTAACAATTTAGGTGGACGGCTCTCCTACAATGAGCAGTTCTTC	CASNNLGGRLSYNEQFF
few	TRBV24-1	NA	TRBJ2-7	TGTGCCACCAGTGATGTCGGCGGGAACCATCCCTACGAGCAGTACTTC	CATSDVGGNHPYEQYF
few	TRBV19	NA	TRBJ2-1	TGTGCCAGTACTATACCGGGACTGAACTACAATGAGCAGTTCTTC	CASTIPGLNYNEQFF
NA	TRBV12-3/TRBV12-4	TRBD2	TRBJ2-3	TGTGCCAGCAGCCTAGCGGGGGTCACAGATACGGAGTATTTT	CASSLAGVTDTEYF
few	TRBV7-8	TRBD2	TRBJ2-1	TGTGCCAGCAGCCCCTCTAGCGGGGGGGGAAATGAGCAGTTCTTC	CASSPSSGGGNEQFF
few	TRBV20-1	TRBD2	TRBJ2-3	TGCAGTGCTAGAGTCGGGGGACTAGCGGGACACACAGATACGCAGTATTTT	CSARVGGLAGHTDTQYF
few	TRBV7-2	NA	TRBJ2-2	TGTGCCAGCAGCTTAGGAACGGGAGCCCCCGGGGAGCTGTTTTTT	CASSLGTGAPGELFF
NA	TRBV2	NA	TRBJ2-5	TGTGCCAGCACGCGCGATGCAGAGACCCAGTACTTC	CASTRDAETQYF
few	TRBV10-3	NA	TRBJ2-1	TGTGCCATCAGTGAGTCGGAGGCCCATGAGCAGTTCTTC	CAISESEAHEQFF
few	TRBV20-1	NA	TRBJ2-5	TGCAGTGCTAGTCCCCCTAGAAGGGGGGGCAACCAAGAGACCCAGTACTTC	CSASPPRRGGNQETQYF
few	TRBV9	NA	TRBJ2-3	TGTGCCAGCAGCGTTAACCGCGTACTCAGCACAGATACGCAGTATTTT	CASSVNRVLSTDTQYF
many	TRBV6-1	NA	TRBJ2-3	TGTGCCAGCAGCGAGAGGGGCGATACGCAGTATTTT	CASSERGDTQYF
NA	TRBV5-6	NA	TRBJ1-2	TGTGCCAGCTCCGTCCCCGGAGACGATGGCTACACCTTC	CASSVPGDDGYTF
NA	TRBV9	NA	TRBJ1-1	TGTGCCAGCAGCGGCTATGTAGGGGTGAACACTGAAGCTTTCTTT	CASSGYVGVNTEAFF
many	TRBV6-5	NA	TRBJ2-7	TGTGCCAGCAGTAGGGGACTTCATCGGGAGCAGTACTTC	CASSRGLHREQYF
few	TRBV28	NA	TRBJ1-5	TGTGCCAGCACCACCTTAAATCAGCCCCAGCATTTT	CASTTLNQPQHF
NA	TRBV27	NA	TRBJ1-2	TGTGCCAGCAGTTTAGGTCAGGGGAGAGATTTGGATGGCTACACCTTC	CASSLGQGRDLDGYTF
NA	TRBV4-1	TRBD1	TRBJ1-2	TGCGCCGTCAGCCAATCCACGGGACAGGGTCCCAATGGCTACACCTTC	CAVSQSTGQGPNGYTF
NA	TRBV4-2	NA	TRBJ1-2	TGTGCCAGCAGCCAAGCGGACGCGGCGATGTATGGCTACACCTTC	CASSQADAAMYGYTF
few	TRBV6-1	NA	TRBJ2-3	TGTGCCAGCAGTGTTCGTGCAGATACGCAGTATTTT	CASSVRADTQYF
many	TRBV27	NA	TRBJ1-2	TGTGCCAGCAGTTTAGGACAGCGCTATGGCTACACCTTC	CASSLGQRYGYTF
NA	TRBV13	NA	TRBJ2-5	TGTGCCAGCAGCCCTAGCCAGGTTCGAGAGACCCAGTACTTC	CASSPSQVRETQYF
few	TRBV7-9	NA	TRBJ2-1	TGTGCCGCGGGGTCAAACTACAATGAGCAGTTCTTC	CAAGSNYNEQFF
NA	TRBV5-1	TRBD1	TRBJ2-3	TGCGCCAGCAGCGCCGGGGACAGTATTAGTTCAGATACGCAGTATTTT	CASSAGDSISSDTQYF
NA	TRBV24-1	TRBD2	TRBJ2-1	TGTGCCACCAGTGACGCGGGAGGAACAAGCTCCTACAATGAGCAGTTCTTC	CATSDAGGTSSYNEQFF
few	TRBV5-1	NA	TRBJ1-6	TGCGCCAGCAGCTCCAGGGGAAGCTATAATTCACCCCTCCACTTT	CASSSRGSYNSPLHF
NA	TRBV27	NA	TRBJ2-3	TGTGCCAGCAGTTTCCTGGGGGTGCTCGCCACAGATACGCAGTATTTT	CASSFLGVLATDTQYF
NA	TRBV20-1	NA	TRBJ1-5	TGCAGTGCTAGTCGACGGGGCGGATATCAGCCCCAGCATTTT	CSASRRGGYQPQHF
few	TRBV2	TRBD1	TRBJ2-7	TGTGCCAGCAGGCACCTTGGGGGACCGGGACAGGGGATCGAGCAGTACTTC	CASRHLGGPGQGIEQYF